What follows is one T cell receptor (beta chain) and its context. The specificity of this receptor is unknown. No base quality values were provided; no much bigger clone lies one nucleotide off. This was a case-control study nested in a cohort of healthcare workers in London, UK, who had nasopharyngeal swab PCR tests and blood samples taken every week. Healthcare workers were enrolled in the week of the UK lockdown, from 23 to 31 March 2020, and were followed every week for up to roughly 15 weeks. Library method: 5' RACE. The sample was run on a NextSeq 500. Unique molecular identifiers were attached to individual cDNA molecules in the TCR library protocol so that sequencing error and PCR bias could be corrected. Sequencing covered both TCR alpha and beta chains, and within each sample the abundances of alpha and beta sequences were tightly co-correlated. Turning to the authors' computational methods: Decombinator V4 was used to annotate the V gene, J gene and CDR3 of the TCR sequences. TCRs were defined as expanded if a significant change between any two time points was detected under a Poisson model with p below 0.0001. Abundances of TCRs were expressed as counts per million after normalisation to the total number of TCRs sequenced in each sample. VDJdb, accessed 1 November 2021, was searched for CMV, EBV and SARS-CoV-2 annotated TCRs, excluding TCRs annotated for multiple antigens. TCRdb reprocessing: public reads trimmed at Q25 with fastp, clones called with MiXCR, in-frame beta chains kept. Every CDR3 protein is listed once, alongside the most common genes and DNA of its rows. The V and J calls, along with clone size, are taken from TCRdb and not from the paper's own processing. This sample gives some 62,000 distinct CDR3 sequences in total; about 9.9% of them show up just once. The ten largest account for 0.95% to 1.5% of the sample.

The source of the sample is a study of early T cells in non-severe SARS-CoV-2 infection (dated by TCRdb to the early 2020s). Regarding the complete study: Because TCR sequencing relied on bulk RNA taken from unsorted whole blood, pairing of alpha and beta chains was not possible. Broad study findings and their caveats: VDJdb matching was skewed toward anti-spike CD8 responses, so virus-specific expansions were likely underestimated and private and CD4 specificities were missed.

The sequenced material came from whole blood. This clonotype originated in an adult who was a healthcare worker with PCR-confirmed SARS-CoV-2 infection or an uninfected control (not recorded which).

The bases read TGTGCCAGCCGGACAGGGAACACTGAAGCTTTCTTT. Its protein reads: CASRTGNTEAFF. The sequence links TRBV6-5 to TRBJ1-1; the junction holds 7 bases that match TRBD1. V is pruned by 8 bases and J by 1 base, leaving 1 base of the junction without a gene match. According to the germline V gene, CDR1 reads MNHEY and CDR2 reads SVGAGI. From the cysteine up to the phenylalanine, the CDR3 has a length of 12 residues. The kept DNA is CDR3 alone, 36 bases in frame from the first base.